A single TCR beta chain is shown here with its context. This clonotype showed up many times. Its antigen is currently not known. There are no base qualities to consult, and no much larger clone falls within one base. The data belong to a study of neurological immune-mediated disorders (dated by TCRdb to between 2019 and 2020). Regarding the complete study: The study compared peripheral blood TCR-beta repertoires of HTLV-I-associated myelopathy (HAM/TSP) patients, multiple sclerosis patients and healthy controls using UMI-based sequencing. The approximately 100 TCR-beta libraries included longitudinal samples, technical triplicates and paired sorted CD4+ and CD8+ T-cell subsets alongside PBMC samples. Of the approximately 66 subjects in the cohort, around 15 were HAM/TSP patients, some 34 were multiple sclerosis patients, and some 20 were healthy controls.

Broad study findings and their caveats: Expanded clones from different subjects shared no identical CDR3 amino acid sequences, which suggests that TCR-beta repertoires were private in all groups. TCR clonal expansion was greatest in HAM/TSP patients and smallest in MS patients, who ranked below even healthy controls.

The junction carries 9 bases between V and J, which are trimmed by 3 bases and 4 bases respectively. Spanning cysteine to phenylalanine, the CDR3 consists of 13 amino acids. Only the CDR3 DNA is retained, 39 bases long and in frame from the first base. To synthesize cDNA, template-switch 5'RACE was performed with a primer carrying a 10-nucleotide random unique molecular identifier so that each TCR transcript was tagged. Every sequencing run covered 15-18 subjects and yielded more than 170 million TCR-beta sequences. The RNeasy kit was used for extraction of total RNA. The KAPA Real-time Library Amplification kit was used to amplify TCR-beta VDJ regions with primers targeting the TCR constant region and the 5'RACE anchor. A first PCR added sample indexes and Illumina adaptors, and a second PCR then raised library yield. After Ampure bead purification, the roughly 650 bp TCR product was size-selected on a 2% E-gel SizeSelection system. Before pooling, library quality was assessed on a Bioanalyzer, concentration was determined with Qubit, and library quantification was performed with the Kapa Library Quantification kit. Paired-end 2 x 150 bp sequencing of the libraries was performed on an Illumina HiSeq 2500. To increase sequence diversity, about 25-31% phiX was spiked into each library pool. The study's processing was this. Quality-filtered reads were processed with the UMI-based MiGEC pipeline, and over 80% of raw TCR sequences were removed by the MiGEC pipeline during error correction. VDJ genes were aligned to IMGT germline references, and each clonotype was defined by a unique CDR3 amino acid sequence together with V-J genes. Clonal expansion, Shannon diversity, and CDR3 relatedness (CalcPairwiseDistances, ClusterSamples) were evaluated with VDJtools, and phylogenetic trees were built with CLCbio workbench. Expanded clones were defined as having at least 8 unique UMIs, based on coefficient-of-variation modelling across technical triplicates. TCRdb reprocessing: public reads trimmed at Q25 with fastp, clones called with MiXCR, in-frame beta chains kept. Merged by CDR3 protein, the rows form single entries marked with the most common genes and DNA. The V and J calls here are based on TCRdb, not the publication. The sample data list approximately 48,000 distinct CDR3 sequences, and under 13% of these were observed just once. Of the sample, about 5.2% falls within the top ten clones.

For the unsorted PBMC libraries, 2 million PBMCs were stored in RNAlater at -80 degrees C until RNA extraction and were used to generate the libraries. Peripheral blood was subjected to Ficoll-Hypaque density gradient centrifugation to isolate PBMCs, which were then cryopreserved in liquid nitrogen. The source of this sequence is a man aged 70 or older with HTLV-1-associated myelopathy (HAM/TSP). The sequencing input was PBMCs. The rearrangement combines TRBV12-3 or TRBV12-4 with TRBJ1-1; TRBD1 might be the D gene, on 5 matching bases. At the DNA level, the sequence is TGTGCCAGCAGTTTGCAGGGACGCACTGAAGCTTTCTTT. Translated, this is CASSLQGRTEAFF.